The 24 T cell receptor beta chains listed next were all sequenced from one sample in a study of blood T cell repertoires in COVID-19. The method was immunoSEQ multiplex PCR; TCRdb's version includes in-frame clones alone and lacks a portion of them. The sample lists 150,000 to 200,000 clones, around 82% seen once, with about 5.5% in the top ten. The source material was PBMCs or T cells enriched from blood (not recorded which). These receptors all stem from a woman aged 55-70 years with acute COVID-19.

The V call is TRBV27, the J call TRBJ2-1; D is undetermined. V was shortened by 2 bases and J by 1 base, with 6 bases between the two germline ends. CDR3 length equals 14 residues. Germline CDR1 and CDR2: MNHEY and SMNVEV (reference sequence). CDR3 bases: TGTGCCAGCAGTTTAGGCCCGTCCTACAATGAGCAGTTCTTC. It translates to CASSLGPSYNEQFF.

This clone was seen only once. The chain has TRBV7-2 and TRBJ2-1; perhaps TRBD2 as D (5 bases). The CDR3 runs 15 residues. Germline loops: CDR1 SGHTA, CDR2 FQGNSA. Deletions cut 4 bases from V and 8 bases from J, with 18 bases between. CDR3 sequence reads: CASSSPWEFSDEQFF. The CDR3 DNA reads TGTGCCAGCAGCTCTCCCTGGGAGTTTAGCGATGAGCAGTTCTTC.

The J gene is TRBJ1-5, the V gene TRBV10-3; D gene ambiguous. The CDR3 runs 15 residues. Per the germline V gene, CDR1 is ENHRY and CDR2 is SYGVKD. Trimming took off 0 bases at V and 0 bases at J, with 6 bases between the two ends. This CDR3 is CAISESPDSNQPQHF. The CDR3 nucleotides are TGTGCCATCAGTGAGTCTCCAGATAGCAATCAGCCCCAGCATTTT.

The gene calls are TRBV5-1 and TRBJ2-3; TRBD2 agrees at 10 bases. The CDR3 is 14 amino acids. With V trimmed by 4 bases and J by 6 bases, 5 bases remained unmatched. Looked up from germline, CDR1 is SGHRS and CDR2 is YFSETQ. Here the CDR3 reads CASSPSGSSDTQYF. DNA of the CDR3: TGCGCCAGCAGCCCTAGCGGGAGCAGCGATACGCAGTATTTT.

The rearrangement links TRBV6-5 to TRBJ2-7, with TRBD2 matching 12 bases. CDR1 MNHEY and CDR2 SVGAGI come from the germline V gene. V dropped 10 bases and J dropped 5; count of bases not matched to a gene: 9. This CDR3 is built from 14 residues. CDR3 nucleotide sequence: TGTGCCACCCAGACTAGCGGGAGATATAACGAGCAGTACTTC. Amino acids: CATQTSGRYNEQYF.

CDR3 coding DNA: TGTGCCAGCAGTAGTAGCGGGAGTGCCGATACGCAGTATTTT. Translation: CASSSSGSADTQYF. The chain carries TRBV6-2 or TRBV6-3 and TRBJ2-3; TRBD2 aligns across 9 bases. CDR3 length: 14 amino acids. The V gene's germline CDR1 is MNHEY and CDR2 SVGEGT. Germline trimming cut 5 bases from V and 6 bases from J; bases unmatched to any gene: 6.

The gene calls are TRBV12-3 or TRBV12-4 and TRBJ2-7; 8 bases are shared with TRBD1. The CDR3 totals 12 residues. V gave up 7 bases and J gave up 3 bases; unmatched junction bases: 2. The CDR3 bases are TGTGCCAGCACAGGGGGCGTCTACGAGCAGTACTTC. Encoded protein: CASTGGVYEQYF.

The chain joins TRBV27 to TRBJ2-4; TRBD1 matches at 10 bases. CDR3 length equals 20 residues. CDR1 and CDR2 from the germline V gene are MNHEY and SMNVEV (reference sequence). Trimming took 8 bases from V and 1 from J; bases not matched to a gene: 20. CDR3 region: CASQPRQGASVIIAKNIQYF. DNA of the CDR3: TGTGCCAGCCAGCCGAGACAGGGGGCCTCGGTCATAATCGCCAAAAACATTCAGTACTTC.

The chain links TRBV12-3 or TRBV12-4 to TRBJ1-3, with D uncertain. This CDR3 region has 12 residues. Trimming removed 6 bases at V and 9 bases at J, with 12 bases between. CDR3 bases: TGTGCCAGCAGCCGAGACTTTCCCACCATATATTTT. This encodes CASSRDFPTIYF.

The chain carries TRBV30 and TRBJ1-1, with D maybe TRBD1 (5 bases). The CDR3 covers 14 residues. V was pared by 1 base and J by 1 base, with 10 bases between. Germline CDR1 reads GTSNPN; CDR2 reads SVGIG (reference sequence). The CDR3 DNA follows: TGTGCCTGGAGTGCGACAGTCCAGAACACTGAAGCTTTCTTT. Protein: CAWSATVQNTEAFF.

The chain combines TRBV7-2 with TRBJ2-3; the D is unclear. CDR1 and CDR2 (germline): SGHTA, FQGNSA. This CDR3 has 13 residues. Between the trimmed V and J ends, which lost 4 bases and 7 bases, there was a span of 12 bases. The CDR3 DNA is TGTGCCAGCAGCTCCGACCATGGGCATACGCAGTATTTT. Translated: CASSSDHGHTQYF.

The CDR3 sequence: CASRGSQGAYQPQHF. Written as DNA, the CDR3 is TGTGCCAGTAGAGGGTCACAGGGAGCGTATCAGCCCCAGCATTTT. The chain recombines TRBV19 with TRBJ1-5; tentatively, D is TRBD1 (6 bases). CDR1 is LNHDA, CDR2 SQIVND, per germline (reference sequence). The V and J ends lost 6 bases and 5 bases respectively, with 17 bases between them. The CDR3 has 15 amino acids.

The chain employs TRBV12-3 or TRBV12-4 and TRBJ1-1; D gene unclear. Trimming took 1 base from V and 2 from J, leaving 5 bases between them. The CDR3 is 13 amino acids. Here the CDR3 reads CASSLGGNTEAFF. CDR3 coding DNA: TGTGCCAGCAGTTTAGGAGGTAACACTGAAGCTTTCTTT.

CDR3 in amino acids: CASSPPGLSNQPQHF. As DNA, the CDR3 is TGTGCCAGCTCACCACCGGGCTTGAGCAATCAGCCCCAGCATTTT. The chain combines TRBV18 with TRBJ1-5; no clear D. The V end was cut by 0 bases, the J end by 1 base, with 7 bases between. The CDR3 loop spans 15 amino acids. The germline V gene encodes CDR1 KGHSH and CDR2 LQKENI.

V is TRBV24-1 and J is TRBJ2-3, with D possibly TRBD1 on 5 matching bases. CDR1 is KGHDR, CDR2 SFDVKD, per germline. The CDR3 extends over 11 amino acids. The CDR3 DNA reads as TGTGGTGAAGGGGACACAGATACGCAGTATTTT. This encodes CGEGDTDTQYF.

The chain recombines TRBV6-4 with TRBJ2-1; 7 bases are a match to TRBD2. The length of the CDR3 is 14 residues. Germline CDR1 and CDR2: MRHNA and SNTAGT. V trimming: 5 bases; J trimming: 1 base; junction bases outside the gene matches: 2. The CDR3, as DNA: TGTGCCAGCAGTTTACTAGCGTCCTACAATGAGCAGTTCTTC. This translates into CASSLLASYNEQFF.

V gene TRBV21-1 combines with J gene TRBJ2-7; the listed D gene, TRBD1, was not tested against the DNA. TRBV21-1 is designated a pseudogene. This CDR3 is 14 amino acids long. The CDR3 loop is CASGGQGPHHEQYV. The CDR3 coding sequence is TGTGCCAGCGGCGGACAGGGACCCCACCACGAGCAGTACGTC.

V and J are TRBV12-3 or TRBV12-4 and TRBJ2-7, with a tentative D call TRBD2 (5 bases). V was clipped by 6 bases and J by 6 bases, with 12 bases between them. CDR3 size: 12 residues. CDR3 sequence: CASSRTGFEQYV. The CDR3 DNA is TGTGCCAGCAGCCGAACGGGATTCGAGCAGTACGTC.

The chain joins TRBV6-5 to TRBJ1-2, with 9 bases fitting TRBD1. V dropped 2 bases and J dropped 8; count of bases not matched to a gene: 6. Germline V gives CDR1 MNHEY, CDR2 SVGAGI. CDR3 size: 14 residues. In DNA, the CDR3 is TGTGCCAGCAGTTACGGACAGGGGATTGGGGGCTACACCTTC. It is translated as CASSYGQGIGGYTF.

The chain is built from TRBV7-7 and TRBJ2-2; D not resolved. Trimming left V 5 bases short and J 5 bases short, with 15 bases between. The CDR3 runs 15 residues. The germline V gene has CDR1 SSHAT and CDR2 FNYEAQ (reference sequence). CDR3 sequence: CASSPVRSRTGELFF. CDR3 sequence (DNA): TGTGCCAGCAGCCCCGTTAGGAGTAGGACCGGGGAGCTGTTTTTT.

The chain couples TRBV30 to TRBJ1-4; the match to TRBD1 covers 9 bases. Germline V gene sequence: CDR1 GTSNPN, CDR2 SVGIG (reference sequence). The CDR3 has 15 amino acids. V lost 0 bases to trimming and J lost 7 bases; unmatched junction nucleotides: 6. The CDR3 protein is CAWSVIQGAGEKLFF. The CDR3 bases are TGTGCCTGGAGTGTGATACAGGGGGCGGGTGAAAAACTGTTTTTT.

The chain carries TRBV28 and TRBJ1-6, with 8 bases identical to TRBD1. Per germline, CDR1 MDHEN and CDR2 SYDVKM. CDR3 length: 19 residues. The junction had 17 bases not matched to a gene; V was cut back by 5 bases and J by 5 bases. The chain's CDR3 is CASSPTAPPGQVNNSPLHF. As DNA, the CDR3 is TGTGCCAGCAGTCCAACCGCACCTCCGGGACAGGTAAATAATTCACCCCTCCACTTT.

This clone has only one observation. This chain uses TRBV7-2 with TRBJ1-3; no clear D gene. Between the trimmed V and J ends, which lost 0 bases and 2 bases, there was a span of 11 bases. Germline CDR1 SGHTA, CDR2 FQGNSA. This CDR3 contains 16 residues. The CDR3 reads CASSLAGMRTGNTIYF. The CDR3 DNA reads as TGTGCCAGCAGCTTAGCGGGTATGAGGACTGGAAACACCATATATTTT.

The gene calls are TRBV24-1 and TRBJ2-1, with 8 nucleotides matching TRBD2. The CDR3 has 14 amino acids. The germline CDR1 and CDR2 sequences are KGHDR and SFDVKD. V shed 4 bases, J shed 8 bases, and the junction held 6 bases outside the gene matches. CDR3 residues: CATSEGTSGDEQFF. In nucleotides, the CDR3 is TGTGCCACCAGTGAGGGTACTAGCGGCGATGAGCAGTTCTTC.